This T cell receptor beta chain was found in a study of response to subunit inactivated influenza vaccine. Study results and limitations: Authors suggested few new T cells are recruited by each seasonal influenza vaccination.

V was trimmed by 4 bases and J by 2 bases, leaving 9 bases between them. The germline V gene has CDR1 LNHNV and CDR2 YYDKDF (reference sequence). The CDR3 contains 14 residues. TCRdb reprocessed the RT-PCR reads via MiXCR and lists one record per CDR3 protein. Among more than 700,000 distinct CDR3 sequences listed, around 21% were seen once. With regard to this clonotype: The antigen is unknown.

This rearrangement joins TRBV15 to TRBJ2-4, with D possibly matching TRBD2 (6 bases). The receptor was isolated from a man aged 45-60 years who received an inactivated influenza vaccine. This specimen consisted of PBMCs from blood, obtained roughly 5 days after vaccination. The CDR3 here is CATSKGGTKNIQYF. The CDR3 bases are TGTGCCACCAGCAAAGGAGGGACCAAAAACATTCAGTACTTC. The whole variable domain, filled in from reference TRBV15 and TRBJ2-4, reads DAMVIQNPRYQVTQFGKPVTLSCSQTLNHNVMYWYQQKSSQAPKLLFHYYDKDFNNEADTPDNFQSRRPNTSFCFLDIRSPGLGDTAMYLCATSKGGTKNIQYFGAGTRLSVL.